The source of this TCR beta chain is a study of blood T cell repertoires in COVID-19. V gave up 6 bases and J gave up 3 bases, with 9 bases separating them. The V gene's germline CDR1 is ENHRY and CDR2 SYGVKD. The CDR3 covers 12 residues. Residents of 24 US areas, aged 18 to 89 years, made up the participants. Clones were sequenced by immunoSEQ multiplex PCR, and TCRdb holds only the in-frame ones, with some missing. Among more than 150,000 clones listed, around 73% were seen once. The chain has TRBV10-3 and TRBJ2-7; D is perhaps TRBD1 (6 bases). The source material was PBMCs or T cells enriched from blood (not recorded which). This receptor was obtained from a woman between 45 and 60 years old who had recovered from COVID-19. The CDR3 spells CAISADSYEQYF. CDR3 DNA sequence: TGTGCCATCAGCGCGGACAGCTACGAGCAGTACTTC.